The text below deals with one T cell receptor (beta chain). Clones were read by immunoSEQ multiplex PCR, and TCRdb kept only the in-frame ones, dropping some. Of 95,000 to 150,000 clones in the sample, roughly three quarters were seen once. This entry is derived from a study of blood T cell repertoires in COVID-19. As for the study in general: T cells, B-cell-depleted T cells, or PBMCs supplied cDNA or gDNA.

Trimming cost V 4 bases and J 8 bases, with 14 bases left between them. This CDR3 is 14 amino acids long. Germline V gene lookup returns CDR1 MNHEY and CDR2 SMNVEV (reference sequence). Input material: peripheral blood. This chain joins TRBV27 and TRBJ1-4, with unresolved D. This TCR was sampled from a man aged 35-49 years with active or convalescent COVID-19. This chain's CDR3 is CASSSPIRGEKLFF. CDR3 DNA: TGTGCCAGCAGTTCCCCAATCCGCGGCGAAAAACTGTTTTTT. The full variable domain, rest sourced from reference TRBV27 and TRBJ1-4, is EAQVTQNPRYLITVTGKKLTVTCSQNMNHEYMSWYRQDPGLGLRQIYYSMNVEVTDKGDVPEGYKVSRKEKRNFPLILESPSPNQTSLYFCASSSPIRGEKLFFGSGTQLSVL.